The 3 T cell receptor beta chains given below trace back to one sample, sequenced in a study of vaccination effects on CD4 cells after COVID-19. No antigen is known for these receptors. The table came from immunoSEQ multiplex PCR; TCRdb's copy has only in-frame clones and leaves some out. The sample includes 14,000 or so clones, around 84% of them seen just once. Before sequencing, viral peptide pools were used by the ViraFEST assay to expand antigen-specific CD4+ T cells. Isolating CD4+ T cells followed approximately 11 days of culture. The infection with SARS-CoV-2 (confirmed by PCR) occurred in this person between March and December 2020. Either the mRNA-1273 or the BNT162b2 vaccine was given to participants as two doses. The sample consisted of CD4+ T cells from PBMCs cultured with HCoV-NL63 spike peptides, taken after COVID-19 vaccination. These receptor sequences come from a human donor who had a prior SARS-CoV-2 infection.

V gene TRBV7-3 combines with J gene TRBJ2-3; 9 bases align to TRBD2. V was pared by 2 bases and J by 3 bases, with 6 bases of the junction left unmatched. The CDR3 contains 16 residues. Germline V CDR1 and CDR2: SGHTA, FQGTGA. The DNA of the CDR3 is TGTGCCAGCAGCTTAGGGGGCGGGAGGGGGACAGATACGCAGTATTTT. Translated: CASSLGGGRGTDTQYF.

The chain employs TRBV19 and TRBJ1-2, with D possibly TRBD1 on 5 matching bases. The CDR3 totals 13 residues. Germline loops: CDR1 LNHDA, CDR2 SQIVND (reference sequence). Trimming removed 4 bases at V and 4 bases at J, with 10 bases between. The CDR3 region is CASSRGGFYGYTF. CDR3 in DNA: TGTGCCAGTAGTAGGGGCGGTTTCTATGGCTACACCTTC.

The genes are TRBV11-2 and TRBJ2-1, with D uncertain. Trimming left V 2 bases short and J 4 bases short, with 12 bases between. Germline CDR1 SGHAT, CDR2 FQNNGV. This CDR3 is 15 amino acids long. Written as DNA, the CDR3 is TGTGCCAGCAGCTTATCCCCCCCAGGTTACAATGAGCAGTTCTTC. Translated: CASSLSPPGYNEQFF. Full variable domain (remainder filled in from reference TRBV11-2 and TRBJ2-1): EAGVAQSPRYKIIEKRQSVAFWCNPISGHATLYWYQQILGQGPKLLIQFQNNGVVDDSQLPKDRFSAERLKGVDSTLKIQPAKLEDSAVYLCASSLSPPGYNEQFFGPGTRLTVL.